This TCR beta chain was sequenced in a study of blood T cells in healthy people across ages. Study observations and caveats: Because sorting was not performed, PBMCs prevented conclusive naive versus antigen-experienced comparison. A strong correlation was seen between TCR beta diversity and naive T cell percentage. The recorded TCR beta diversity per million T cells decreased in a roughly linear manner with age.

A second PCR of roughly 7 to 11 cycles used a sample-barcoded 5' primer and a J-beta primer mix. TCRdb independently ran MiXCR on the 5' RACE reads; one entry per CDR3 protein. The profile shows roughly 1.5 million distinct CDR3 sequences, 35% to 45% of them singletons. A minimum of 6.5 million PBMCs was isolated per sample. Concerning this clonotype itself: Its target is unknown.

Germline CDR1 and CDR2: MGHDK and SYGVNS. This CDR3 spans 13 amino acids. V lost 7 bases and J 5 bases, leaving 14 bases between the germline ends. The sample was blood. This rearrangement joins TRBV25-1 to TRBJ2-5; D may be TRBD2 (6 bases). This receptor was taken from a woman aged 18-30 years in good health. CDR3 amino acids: CASTRDFGETQYF. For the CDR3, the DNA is TGTGCCAGCACGCGGGACTTCGGGGAGACCCAGTACTTC.